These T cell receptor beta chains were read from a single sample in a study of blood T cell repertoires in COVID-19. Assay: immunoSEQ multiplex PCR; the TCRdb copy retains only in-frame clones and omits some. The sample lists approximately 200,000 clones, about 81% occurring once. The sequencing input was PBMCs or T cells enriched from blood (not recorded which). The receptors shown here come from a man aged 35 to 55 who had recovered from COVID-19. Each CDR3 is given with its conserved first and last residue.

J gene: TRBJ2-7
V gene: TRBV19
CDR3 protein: CASSVGTSGPYEQYF

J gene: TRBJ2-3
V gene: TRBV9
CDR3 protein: CASALAPSTDTQYF

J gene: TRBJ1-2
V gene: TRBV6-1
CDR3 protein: CASSEVWGRDGYTF

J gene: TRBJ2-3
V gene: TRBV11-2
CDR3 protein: CASSKIVGQSTQYF

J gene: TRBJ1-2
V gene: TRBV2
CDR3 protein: CASSEAPAEGGGYTF

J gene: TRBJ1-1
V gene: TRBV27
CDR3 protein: CASSLLTGNTEAFF

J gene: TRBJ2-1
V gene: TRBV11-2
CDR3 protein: CASSFGGVNEQFF

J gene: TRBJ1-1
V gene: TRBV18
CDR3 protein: CASSLNRQNTEAFF

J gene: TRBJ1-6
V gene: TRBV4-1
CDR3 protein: CASSQTPADGGNSPLHF

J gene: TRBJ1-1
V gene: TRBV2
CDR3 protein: CASSEDRGVNTEAFF

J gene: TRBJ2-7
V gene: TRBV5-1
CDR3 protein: CASTPSGGGASYEQYF

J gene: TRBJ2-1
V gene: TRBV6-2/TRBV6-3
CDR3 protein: CASSSGQGAINEQFF

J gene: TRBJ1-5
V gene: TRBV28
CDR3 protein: CASSDFDKGGQPQHF

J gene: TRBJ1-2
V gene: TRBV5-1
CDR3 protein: CASSLGQGYTF

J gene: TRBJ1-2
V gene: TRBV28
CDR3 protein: CASNGASDRGYYGYTF

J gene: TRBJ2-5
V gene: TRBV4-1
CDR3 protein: CASSQDGGAAPGTQYF

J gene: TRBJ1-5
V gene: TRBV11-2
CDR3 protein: CASSLGTASNQPQHF

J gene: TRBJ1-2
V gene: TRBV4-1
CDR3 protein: CASSRGDRRQLGGYTF

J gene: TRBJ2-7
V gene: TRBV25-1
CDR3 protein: CASSEYPGGRGYEQYF

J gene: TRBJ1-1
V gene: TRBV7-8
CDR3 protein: CASSLAPGLNTEAFF

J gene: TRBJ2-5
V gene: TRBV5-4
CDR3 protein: CASNPGQQETQYF

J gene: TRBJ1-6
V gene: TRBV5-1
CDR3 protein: CASSLEAGGYNSPLHF

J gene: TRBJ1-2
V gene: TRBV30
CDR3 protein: CAWSVQGYGYTF

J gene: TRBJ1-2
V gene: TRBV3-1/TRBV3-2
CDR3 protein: CASSQDFTGRVYGYTF

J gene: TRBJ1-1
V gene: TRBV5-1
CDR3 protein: CASSLGQGPYTEAFF

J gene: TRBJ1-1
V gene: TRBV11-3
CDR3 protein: CASSQGADTEAFF

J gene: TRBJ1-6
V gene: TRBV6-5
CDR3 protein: CASTVFYNSPLHF

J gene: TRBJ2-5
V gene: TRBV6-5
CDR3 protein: CASSYSPGTEETQYF

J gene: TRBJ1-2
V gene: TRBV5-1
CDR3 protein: CASSLVGAANYGYTF

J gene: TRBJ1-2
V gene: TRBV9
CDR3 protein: CASSASLGKANYGYTF

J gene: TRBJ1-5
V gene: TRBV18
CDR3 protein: CASSLQGNQPQHF

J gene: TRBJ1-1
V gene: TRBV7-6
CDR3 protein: CASSLQAGDITNTEAFF

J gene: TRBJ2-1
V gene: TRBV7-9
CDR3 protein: CASSRGTGFSGSYNEQFF

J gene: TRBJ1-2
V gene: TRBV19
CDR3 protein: CASSIDTAAYGYTF

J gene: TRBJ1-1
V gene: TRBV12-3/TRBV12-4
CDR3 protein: CASSRGYTAFF

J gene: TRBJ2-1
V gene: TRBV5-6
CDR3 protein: CASSRRGSSYNEQFF

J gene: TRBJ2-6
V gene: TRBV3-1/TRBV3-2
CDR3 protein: CASSLRTVANVLTF

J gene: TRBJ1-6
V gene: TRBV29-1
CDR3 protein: CSAARGQGSPLHF

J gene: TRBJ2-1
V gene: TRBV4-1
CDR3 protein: CASSRFGTGAGNEQFF

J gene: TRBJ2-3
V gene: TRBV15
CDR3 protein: CATSRVGQRTDTQYF

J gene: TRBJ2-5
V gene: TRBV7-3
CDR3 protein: CASSSAGGGGETQYF

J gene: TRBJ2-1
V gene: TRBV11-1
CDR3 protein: CASSPAGGIEQFF

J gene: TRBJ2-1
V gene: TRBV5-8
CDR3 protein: CASSSGGGLAGGPSYNEQFF

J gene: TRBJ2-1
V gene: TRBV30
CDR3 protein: CAWSATESSYNEQFF

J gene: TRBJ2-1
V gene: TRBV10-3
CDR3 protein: CAISEGSGPYNEQFF

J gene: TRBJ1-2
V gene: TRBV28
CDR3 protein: CASSSAGTGGYTF

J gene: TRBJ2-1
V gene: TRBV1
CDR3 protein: CTSDQASGRIHNEQFF

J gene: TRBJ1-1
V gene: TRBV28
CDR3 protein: CASSLRGMNTEAFF